This TCR beta chain was identified in a study of siplizumab effects on memory and regulatory T cells. Notes on the study in general: Siplizumab, the agent tested, significantly reduced alloreactive sequences traceable to unstimulated CD4+ memory cells. Naive T cells looked more diverse than memory cells, and they looked like major contributors to the alloresponse.

The assay was immunoSEQ multiplex PCR, and TCRdb's table has in-frame clones only and misses some. The sample includes about 40,000 clones, around 92% of them seen just once. V dropped 4 bases and J dropped 3 bases, with 13 bases sitting between them. The CDR3 length is 14 residues. Germline V gives CDR1 SGDLS, CDR2 YYNGEE. Of note for this clone: The antigen is not known.

This receptor was taken from a human donor in good health. Sequences were obtained from naive CD4+ T cells sorted from blood. The rearrangement joins TRBV9 to TRBJ2-5, with D tentatively TRBD2 (5 bases). The CDR3 protein is CASSLGLTEETQYF. The CDR3 DNA is TGTGCCAGCAGCTTAGGACTTACCGAAGAGACCCAGTACTTC.